What follows is one T cell receptor beta chain and its context. Its antigen is unknown. These data come from a study of cytomegalovirus exposure and HLA in healthy donors. The V and J ends lost 3 bases and 6 bases, in that order; junction bases with no gene match: 8. The CDR3 contains 16 residues. CDR1 and CDR2 from the germline V gene are SGHRS and YFSETQ. General study results and limits: Specificity for CMV antigens was confirmed in vitro for a few of the CMV-associated chains. First-cohort TCR clusters were later found to tend to co-occur in the 120 validation repertoires.

Method: immunoSEQ multiplex PCR; TCRdb's copy keeps in-frame clones and lacks some. Altogether approximately 280,000 clones are present, approximately 86% being singletons, with the ten largest covering approximately 1%. This chain links TRBV5-1 with TRBJ2-1; 11 positions match TRBD2. The receptor's source is a young woman in good health and CMV-seronegative. What was sequenced was PBMCs. This CDR3 is CASSSLAGGRFNEQFF. CDR3 bases: TGCGCCAGCAGCTCATTAGCGGGAGGGCGTTTCAATGAGCAGTTCTTC.